The 16 T cell receptor beta chains below were found in one sample sequenced in a study of T cell repertoires in cytomegalovirus infection. TCRdb reprocessed the reads via MiXCR and lists one record per CDR3 protein. The data hold about 890,000 distinct CDR3 sequences, with roughly 30% observed a single time. Antigens of these TCRs are unknown. The specimen comprised cultured CD8+ T cells from PBMCs, sampled from culture after CMV antigen stimulation. The receptors shown here come from a human donor in good health (CMV status not recorded). Some clones in this sample may be carry-over from other donors' samples.

V and J are TRBV10-2 and TRBJ2-7; 9 positions agree with TRBD2. The CDR3 loop spans 14 amino acids. V shed 8 bases, J shed 3 bases, and the junction held 8 bases outside the gene matches. Germline V CDR1 and CDR2: WSHSY, SAAADI. CDR3 amino acids: CASSVGLAFYEQYV. CDR3 nucleotides: TGCGCCAGCTCTGTTGGACTAGCGTTCTACGAGCAGTACGTC.

This clonotype has ten or more counts. V gene TRBV6-5 combines with J gene TRBJ1-1, with D possibly being TRBD1 (6 bases). The CDR3 spans 16 residues. The V gene lost 0 bases and the J gene lost 5 bases, with 16 bases spanning the gap. Germline loops: CDR1 MNHEY, CDR2 SVGAGI. CDR3 nucleotides: TGTGCCAGCAGTTACTCGATTTCGGGGGGGCGGACTGAAGCTTTCTTT. Translating gives CASSYSISGGRTEAFF.

This clonotype was seen a handful of times. V gene TRBV20-1 combines with J gene TRBJ1-3; a possible D gene is TRBD1 (5 bases). CDR1 DFQATT and CDR2 SNEGSKA come from the germline V gene (reference sequence). The V and J ends lost 6 bases and 0 bases respectively, with 9 bases between them. The CDR3 sequence is 13 residues long. Here the CDR3 reads CSAGDSSGNTIYF. CDR3 bases: TGCAGTGCAGGGGATAGCTCTGGAAACACCATATATTTT.

V and J are TRBV24-1 and TRBJ2-2; a weak D match, TRBD1 (5 bases). The CDR3 loop spans 15 amino acids. Germline V gene lookup returns CDR1 KGHDR and CDR2 SFDVKD. V was cut by 4 bases and J by 7 bases, with 15 bases left in between. This CDR3 reads CATSEETETIGELFF. The CDR3 nucleotides are TGTGCCACCAGTGAAGAGACAGAAACGATCGGGGAGCTGTTTTTT.

This clonotype was detected a few times. This chain connects TRBV5-5 to TRBJ1-6, with D possibly being TRBD1 (5 bases). Trimming shortened V by 6 bases and J by 6 bases, and 22 bases separated the two germline ends. Germline CDR1 SGHKS, CDR2 YYEKEE (reference sequence). CDR3 length: 17 residues. The CDR3: CASTWGGSVQANSPLHF. The CDR3 bases are TGTGCCAGCACCTGGGGGGGGTCAGTGCAGGCTAATTCACCCCTCCACTTT.

The chain joins TRBV7-6 to TRBJ2-7, with 9 positions matching TRBD1. Losses at the gene ends were 4 bases for V and 3 bases for J; bases not matched to a gene: 13. Per germline, CDR1 SGHVS and CDR2 FNYEAQ. This CDR3 is built from 17 residues. The CDR3 reads CASSSSGRGDRDYEQYF. In DNA, the CDR3 is TGTGCCAGCAGCTCAAGCGGAAGAGGGGACAGGGACTACGAGCAGTACTTC.

Only a few counts were recorded for this clonotype. The V gene is TRBV2, the J gene TRBJ1-2; no reliable D call. Germline loops: CDR1 SNHLY, CDR2 FYNNEI. The V and J ends lost 6 bases and 7 bases respectively, with 27 bases between them. The CDR3 length is 17 residues. The CDR3 here is CASRESEDPFQSTGYTF. CDR3 bases: TGTGCCAGCAGGGAGTCCGAGGACCCCTTCCAATCGACTGGCTACACCTTC. The variable domain in full, completed from reference TRBV2 and TRBJ1-2, reads EPEVTQTPSHQVTQMGQEVILRCVPISNHLYFYWYRQILGQKVEFLVSFYNNEISEKSEIFDDQFSVERPDGSNFTLKIRSTKLEDSAMYFCASRESEDPFQSTGYTFGSGTRLTVV.

This clonotype came up a few times. The chain combines TRBV5-1 with TRBJ2-2, with D unclear. Germline V lookup: CDR1 SGHRS, CDR2 YFSETQ. Trimming cost V 1 base and J 2 bases, with 9 bases left between them. The CDR3 has 15 residues. CDR3 sequence (DNA): TGCGCCAGCAGCTTGAGTTCACCTAACACCGGGGAGCTGTTTTTT. It encodes CASSLSSPNTGELFF.

The chain uses TRBV19 and TRBJ1-5; weak D call: TRBD1 (6 bases). V lost 5 bases and J lost 6, with 11 bases in between. This CDR3 has 13 residues. CDR1 is LNHDA and CDR2 is SQIVND in the germline V gene (reference sequence). The CDR3 reads CASSSNRVQPQHF. The CDR3 DNA reads TGTGCCAGTAGTTCAAACAGGGTTCAGCCCCAGCATTTT.

The chain is built from TRBV27 and TRBJ2-1, with D perhaps matching TRBD1 (5 bases). The length of the CDR3 is 13 residues. Between the trimmed V and J ends, which lost 3 bases and 9 bases, there was a span of 12 bases. The germline CDR1 and CDR2 sequences are MNHEY and SMNVEV (reference sequence). In DNA, the CDR3 is TGTGCCAGCAGTTTTCAGGGAATCGGTGAGCAGTTCTTC. This translates into CASSFQGIGEQFF.

This rearrangement joins TRBV7-6 to TRBJ2-7; tentative D call: TRBD1 (6 bases). With 5 bases removed from V and 3 bases from J, the gap between germline ends came to 17 bases. The CDR3 is 15 amino acids. CDR1 and CDR2 from the germline V gene are SGHVS and FNYEAQ. The CDR3 reads CASSPGHLPIYEQYF. The CDR3 DNA follows: TGTGCCAGCAGCCCGGGACACCTCCCCATCTACGAGCAGTACTTC.

This chain joins TRBV28 and TRBJ2-3; 8 nucleotides match TRBD1. V lost 6 bases and J lost 1; bases outside the gene matches: 15. The CDR3 consists of 18 residues. The germline V gene encodes CDR1 MDHEN and CDR2 SYDVKM. The CDR3 reads CASSRQGNWGIRTDTQYF. The CDR3 DNA sequence: TGTGCCAGCAGCCGACAGGGGAATTGGGGGATACGCACAGATACGCAGTATTTT.

Turning to this clonotype: The junction departs from germline at one end; a sequencing error may be responsible. V gene TRBV5-3 combines with J gene TRBJ2-7; 7 bases are a match to TRBD1. TRBV5-3 counts as an open reading frame of uncertain function. The CDR3 contains 15 residues. The CDR3 reads CASSSAGTESYEQYF. CDR3 in DNA: TGTGCCAGCAGCTCTGCCGGGACAGAATCCTACGAGCAGTACTTC.

This clonotype showed up just a few times. The chain recombines TRBV28 with TRBJ2-1; no definite D call. Germline CDR1 is MDHEN and CDR2 is SYDVKM. This CDR3 is built from 15 residues. V lost 5 bases and J lost 3, with 14 bases in between. CDR3 sequence (DNA): TGTGCCAGCAGTATTCTGGACGGAATCTACAATGAGCAGTTCTTC. It yields the protein CASSILDGIYNEQFF.

The genes are TRBV13 and TRBJ2-3, with D perhaps given as TRBD1 or TRBD2 (7 bases each). The CDR3 spans 13 residues. Germline loops: CDR1 PRHDT, CDR2 FYEKMQ (reference sequence). The CDR3 is CATQGGSTDTQYF. CDR3 DNA: TGTGCTACCCAGGGGGGGAGCACAGATACGCAGTATTTT.

This clonotype was counted only a few times. The rearrangement links TRBV7-9 to TRBJ1-1; no clear D gene. The germline V gene has CDR1 SEHNR and CDR2 FQNEAQ (reference sequence). The V end was cut by 5 bases, the J end by 11 bases, with 9 bases between. The CDR3 covers 10 residues. CDR3 sequence (DNA): TGTGCCAGCAGCCCCCCGGTGGCTTTCTTT. It specifies CASSPPVAFF. Together with reference TRBV7-9 and TRBJ1-1, the CDR3 gives the full variable domain: DTGVSQNPRHKITKRGQNVTFRCDPISEHNRLYWYRQTLGQGPEFLTYFQNEAQLEKSRLLSDRFSAERPKGSFSTLEIQRTEQGDSAMYLCASSPPVAFFGQGTRLTVV.